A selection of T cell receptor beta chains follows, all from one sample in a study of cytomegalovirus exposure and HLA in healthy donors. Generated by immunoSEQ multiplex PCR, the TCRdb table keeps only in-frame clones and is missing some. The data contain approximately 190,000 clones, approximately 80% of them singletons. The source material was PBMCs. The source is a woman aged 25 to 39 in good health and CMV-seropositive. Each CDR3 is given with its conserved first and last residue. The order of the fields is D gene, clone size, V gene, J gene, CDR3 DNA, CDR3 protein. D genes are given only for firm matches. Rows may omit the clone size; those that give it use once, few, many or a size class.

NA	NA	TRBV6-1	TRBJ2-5	TGTGCCAGCAGTGTCCGACCAGGGGTCCAAGAGACCCAGTACTTC	CASSVRPGVQETQYF
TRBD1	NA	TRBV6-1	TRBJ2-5	TGTGCCAGCGCTAGGACAGGGCGAGAGACCCAGTACTTC	CASARTGRETQYF
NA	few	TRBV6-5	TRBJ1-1	TGTGCCAGCAGGCGGGGCACGAACACTGAAGCTTTCTTT	CASRRGTNTEAFF
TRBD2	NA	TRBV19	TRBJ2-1	TGTGCCAGTAGTATAGATCCCCTAGCGGGAGGTGATGAGCAGTTCTTC	CASSIDPLAGGDEQFF
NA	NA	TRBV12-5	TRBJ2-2	TGTGCTAGTGGTTCCCCCGCGGGGATTATCACCGGGGAGCTGTTTTTT	CASGSPAGIITGELFF
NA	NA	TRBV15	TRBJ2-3	TGTGCCACCAGCAGAGATGGCTTCACAGATACGCAGTATTTT	CATSRDGFTDTQYF
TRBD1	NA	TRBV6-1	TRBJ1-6	TGTGCCAGCAGTGAAAGTTTGGGACAGGGAGGGTCACCCCTCCACTTT	CASSESLGQGGSPLHF
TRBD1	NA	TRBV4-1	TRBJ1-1	TGCGCCAGCAGCCAAGATCGCGGGACAGGGGTAGTAAGCACTGAAGCTTTCTTT	CASSQDRGTGVVSTEAFF
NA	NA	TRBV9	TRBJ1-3	TGTGCCAGCAGCCCGAGTCGGGAGTCAGCCTCTGGAAACACCATATATTTT	CASSPSRESASGNTIYF
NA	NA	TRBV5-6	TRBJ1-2	TGTGCCAGCAGCCGTCCAGGTTTTTATGGCTACACCTTC	CASSRPGFYGYTF
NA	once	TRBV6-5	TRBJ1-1	TGTGCCAGCAGTTACGCGGGCCACACTGAAGCTTTCTTT	CASSYAGHTEAFF